The T cell receptor (beta chain) under discussion was sequenced for a study of shared clonotypes between healthy human individuals. Authors' methods: Junction-only sequences produced by ImmunoSEQ had no quality scores, so filtering differed. Libraries were prepared by immunoSEQ multiplex PCR; TCRdb keeps only in-frame clonotypes and omits some of them. The V and J calls and the clone size are those of that table, but D and trimming were determined from the DNA. This repertoire shows about 1.1 million clones, 60% to 80% found once; its top ten account for 0.85% to 1%. Sample: memory CD4+ T cells from PBMCs. Stated subset: CD45RA-negative fraction. This clonotype originated in a man aged 18 to 29 in good health. Some clones in this sample may be carry-over from other donors' samples.

CDR3 in amino acids: CASSLRQGGEAFF. CDR3 sequence (DNA): TGTGCCAGCAGCTTACGGCAGGGTGGTGAAGCTTTCTTT. The J gene is TRBJ1-1, the V gene TRBV7-3; D might be TRBD1 (5 bases). V dropped 2 bases and J dropped 7 bases, with 11 bases sitting between them. CDR1 and CDR2 from the germline V gene are SGHTA and FQGTGA. There are 13 residues in the CDR3.